Listed here are 27 T cell receptor beta chains from one sample, sequenced in a study of blood T cell repertoires in COVID-19. The repertoire was sequenced with immunoSEQ multiplex PCR; TCRdb's copy has only in-frame clones and lacks some. The sample consists of over 55,000 clones, almost 85% of them appearing once. What was sequenced was peripheral blood. The receptors stem from a middle-aged man with acute or convalescent COVID-19.

V and J are TRBV6-5 and TRBJ1-2; the match to TRBD1 covers 9 bases. This CDR3 spans 15 amino acids. Germline V gives CDR1 MNHEY, CDR2 SVGAGI. The V segment lost 2 bases and the J segment 4 bases; nucleotides outside the gene matches: 5. The DNA of the CDR3 is TGTGCCAGCAGTTACCAGGGACAGGGTACCTATGGCTACACCTTC. This sequence encodes CASSYQGQGTYGYTF.

This clone was detected only once. V and J are TRBV21-1 and TRBJ2-5; TRBD2 was called by the table and not checked on the DNA. TRBV21-1 is labeled a pseudogene. The CDR3 is 18 amino acids. For the CDR3, the DNA is TGTGCCAGCAGCAAAGCGGTGGGACTAGCGGAACTCCGAGAGACCCAGTACTTC. Protein product: CASSKAVGLAELRETQYF.

There are a few counts of this clone. The chain recombines TRBV6-2 or TRBV6-3 with TRBJ1-1; D perhaps matches TRBD1 (5 bases). The germline V gene has CDR1 MNHEY and CDR2 SVGEGT. Trimming took off 2 bases at V and 4 bases at J, with 8 bases between the two ends. The CDR3 consists of 13 residues. CDR3 protein: CASSYAGVTEAFF. CDR3 coding DNA: TGTGCCAGCAGTTACGCGGGGGTCACTGAAGCTTTCTTT.

The V gene is TRBV10-3, the J gene TRBJ2-5, with D possibly being TRBD2 (7 bases). Germline V gene sequence: CDR1 ENHRY, CDR2 SYGVKD. There are 15 residues in the CDR3. The V end lost 3 bases, the J end lost 1 base, and 12 bases lay between the germline ends. Here the CDR3 DNA reads TGTGCCATCAGTGACCTTAGGGGGGGCCAAGAGACCCAGTACTTC. This encodes CAISDLRGGQETQYF.

The genes are TRBV24-1 and TRBJ1-2, with D possibly being TRBD1 (6 bases). Looked up from germline, CDR1 is KGHDR and CDR2 is SFDVKD. The CDR3 loop spans 14 amino acids. Trimming stripped 1 base from V and 2 bases from J, with 7 bases between. The CDR3 sequence: CATSDFTGNYGYTF. The CDR3 region has the DNA TGTGCCACCAGTGATTTTACAGGGAACTATGGCTACACCTTC.

The chain uses TRBV5-1 and TRBJ2-1; D uncertain. Trimming took 5 bases from V and 8 from J, leaving 14 bases between them. Germline-derived CDR1 and CDR2 are SGHRS and YFSETQ. This CDR3 is built from 13 residues. CDR3 sequence reads: CASSPERSDEQFF. Here the CDR3 DNA reads TGCGCCAGCAGTCCCGAAAGATCGGATGAGCAGTTCTTC.

The chain is built from TRBV7-3 and TRBJ2-1; 9 positions match TRBD2. V lost 1 base, J lost 12 bases, and 13 bases stayed unmatched. This CDR3 contains 16 residues. Germline CDR1 and CDR2: SGHTA and FQGTGA. The CDR3, as DNA: TGTGCCAGCAGCTTAAATAGCGCGGGGGGGCAAATTGGGCAGTTCTTC. It codes for CASSLNSAGGQIGQFF.

This clone has just a few counts. The V and J genes are TRBV7-2 and TRBJ2-1, with a possible D match to TRBD1 (5 bases). The CDR3 covers 15 residues. V lost 1 base to trimming and J lost 3 bases, with 10 bases between them. Germline V gives CDR1 SGHTA, CDR2 FQGNSA. CDR3 nucleotide sequence: TGTGCCAGCAGCTTAGGTCAGGGTTTCTACAATGAGCAGTTCTTC. It yields the protein CASSLGQGFYNEQFF.

The chain links TRBV7-9 to TRBJ2-7; TRBD2 agrees at 12 bases. V lost 3 bases, J lost 2 bases, and 8 bases stayed unmatched. The V gene's germline CDR1 is SEHNR and CDR2 FQNEAQ (reference sequence). This CDR3 has 17 amino acids. CDR3 sequence (DNA): TGTGCCAGCAGCTTTTCCTCGACTAGCGGGGGCCCCTACGAGCAGTACTTC. It codes for CASSFSSTSGGPYEQYF.

This sequence joins TRBV19 and TRBJ1-2, with D hard to call. The CDR3 is 14 amino acids. Germline V gives CDR1 LNHDA, CDR2 SQIVND (reference sequence). V shed 0 bases and J shed 2 bases, with 7 bases lying between them. CDR3 residues: CASSIERSNYGYTF. In DNA form, the CDR3 reads TGTGCCAGTAGTATAGAGAGGTCCAACTATGGCTACACCTTC.

This clone was found once. The gene calls are TRBV3-1 (or the pseudogene TRBV3-2) and TRBJ2-1; 11 positions match TRBD2. This CDR3 spans 19 amino acids. In germline, CDR1 is LGHDT, CDR2 YNNKEL (reference sequence). V lost 0 bases, J lost 0 bases, and 7 bases stayed unmatched. The CDR3, as DNA: TGTGCCAGCAGCCAAGATTTAGCGGGGGGGGCTCACTCCTACAATGAGCAGTTCTTC. Amino acid sequence: CASSQDLAGGAHSYNEQFF.

The rearrangement joins TRBV11-2 to TRBJ2-7; perhaps TRBD2 as D (6 bases). There are 14 residues in the CDR3. Trimming removed 4 bases from V and 3 bases from J, with 13 bases in between. Germline V gene sequence: CDR1 SGHAT, CDR2 FQNNGV. The CDR3 region has the DNA TGTGCCAGCAGCTGGCGGGACGGAGGCTACGAGCAGTACTTC. As protein: CASSWRDGGYEQYF.

The chain is built from TRBV10-2 and TRBJ2-7; 10 bases agree with TRBD2. V was pared by 9 bases and J by 6 bases, with 8 bases of the junction left unmatched. CDR1 is WSHSY, CDR2 SAAADI, per germline. The CDR3 loop spans 13 amino acids. CDR3: CASGSGGAFEQYF. As DNA, the CDR3 is TGCGCCAGTGGAAGCGGGGGGGCCTTCGAGCAGTACTTC.

The gene calls are TRBV21-1 and TRBJ2-6; the D call of TRBD1 is as the table states it, not checked on the DNA. TRBV21-1 is reported as a pseudogene. This CDR3 spans 15 amino acids. The CDR3: CARSSRGAGANVLTF. The CDR3 DNA reads TGTGCCAGATCTTCCAGGGGGGCTGGGGCCAACGTCCTGACTTTC.

In DNA form, the CDR3 reads TGTGCCACCAGCAGAGAGGGACAGGTATACAATGAGCAGTTCTTC. Translation gives CATSREGQVYNEQFF. This chain links TRBV15 with TRBJ2-1; 8 bases are a match to TRBD1. Germline V gene lookup returns CDR1 LNHNV and CDR2 YYDKDF (reference sequence). The CDR3 length is 15 residues. V was pared by 0 bases and J by 4 bases, with 2 bases of the junction left unmatched.

V gene TRBV27 combines with J gene TRBJ1-2, with D unresolved. The CDR3 loop spans 14 amino acids. Germline V gene sequence: CDR1 MNHEY, CDR2 SMNVEV (reference sequence). The V gene lost 0 bases and the J gene lost 7 bases, with 12 bases spanning the gap. CDR3 loop: CASSLSRSLSGYTF. The CDR3 DNA reads as TGTGCCAGCAGTTTATCGCGAAGCCTGAGTGGCTACACCTTC.

The chain recombines TRBV20-1 with TRBJ2-2; TRBD2 matches at 10 bases. This CDR3 comprises 17 residues. CDR1 is DFQATT, CDR2 SNEGSKA, per germline (reference sequence). V trimming: 3 bases; J trimming: 6 bases; junction bases outside the gene matches: 13. CDR3 in DNA: TGCAGTGCTAGTTCGACCGGAATAGCGGGGGGCCCCGGGGAGCTGTTTTTT. Its protein is CSASSTGIAGGPGELFF.

The V gene is TRBV3-1 (or the pseudogene TRBV3-2), the J gene TRBJ1-1, with 10 bases that match TRBD1. This CDR3 has 12 amino acids. Losses at the gene ends were 3 bases for V and 10 bases for J; bases not matched to a gene: 2. From germline, CDR1 is LGHDT and CDR2 YNNKEL (reference sequence). This CDR3 reads CASSHGDRGAFF. The CDR3 coding sequence is TGTGCCAGCAGCCATGGGGACAGGGGAGCTTTCTTT.

V is TRBV24-1 and J is TRBJ1-1; 9 bases fit TRBD1. CDR3 length equals 14 residues. Unmatched junction bases numbered 2, after V lost 3 bases and J lost 4 bases. In germline, CDR1 is KGHDR, CDR2 SFDVKD. The CDR3 spells CATSDQDRGTEAFF. The CDR3 DNA reads as TGTGCCACCAGTGATCAGGACAGGGGCACTGAAGCTTTCTTT.

The genes are TRBV24-1 and TRBJ1-1, with 9 bases lining up with TRBD1. The CDR3 has 17 residues. Germline values: CDR1 KGHDR, CDR2 SFDVKD. V lost 7 bases, J lost 3 bases, and 14 bases stayed unmatched. For the CDR3, the DNA is TGTGCCACCAGACTCTCCGGGACAGGGTTGCAGGACACTGAAGCTTTCTTT. It codes for CATRLSGTGLQDTEAFF.

The V and J genes are TRBV6-1 and TRBJ2-7, with 7 bases identical to TRBD1. V lost 6 bases to trimming and J lost 6 bases; unmatched junction nucleotides: 8. The CDR3 extends over 13 amino acids. CDR1 and CDR2 (germline): MNHNS, SASEGT. CDR3 bases: TGTGCCAGCAGCTGGGGACAGAGGGCCGAGCAGTACGTC. It encodes CASSWGQRAEQYV.

The chain combines TRBV5-6 with TRBJ1-2; unclear D gene. The CDR3 consists of 15 residues. V was trimmed by 4 bases and J by 6 bases, leaving 19 bases between them. Germline loops: CDR1 SGHDT, CDR2 YYEEEE. The chain's CDR3 is CASSPARAEEDGYTF. In DNA, the CDR3 is TGTGCCAGCAGCCCCGCAAGAGCGGAGGAGGATGGCTACACCTTC.

The chain joins TRBV29-1 to TRBJ2-3; D perhaps matches TRBD2 (6 bases). CDR3 length: 14 amino acids. V was cut by 1 base and J by 4 bases, with 12 bases left in between. CDR1 SQVTM and CDR2 ANQGSEA come from the germline V gene. The CDR3 bases are TGCAGCGTTGAAGGTGGGGACTTATCAGATACGCAGTATTTT. It is translated as CSVEGGDLSDTQYF.

This chain links TRBV29-1 with TRBJ1-2; TRBD1 matches at 10 bases. The CDR3 loop spans 15 amino acids. Looked up from germline, CDR1 is SQVTM and CDR2 is ANQGSEA. Trimming took 0 bases from V and 3 from J; bases not matched to a gene: 4. The DNA for the CDR3 is TGCAGCGTTGAAGATTGGGACAGGGGTGACTATGGCTACACCTTC. The encoded protein is CSVEDWDRGDYGYTF.

V and J are TRBV12-3 or TRBV12-4 and TRBJ1-1; weak D call: TRBD1 (5 bases). CDR3 length: 13 amino acids. V lost 7 bases and J 7 bases, leaving 16 bases between the germline ends. The CDR3 sequence is CASTVVSGGEAFF. CDR3 bases: TGTGCCAGCACCGTCGTATCGGGGGGTGAAGCTTTCTTT.

DNA of the CDR3: TGTGCCAGCAGTTTAAGGGTGGGGACAGAAAACACTGAAGCTTTCTTT. Translating it yields CASSLRVGTENTEAFF. The chain has TRBV27 and TRBJ1-1; 7 nucleotides match TRBD1. The CDR3 has 16 amino acids. V dropped 2 bases and J dropped 2; count of bases not matched to a gene: 8. The germline V gene has CDR1 MNHEY and CDR2 SMNVEV (reference sequence).

The chain couples TRBV11-2 to TRBJ1-6, with 8 positions matching TRBD1. CDR1 and CDR2 (germline): SGHAT, FQNNGV. The CDR3 loop spans 15 amino acids. With 5 bases clipped from V and 8 bases from J, the junction kept 8 bases outside the gene matches. The CDR3 nucleotides are TGTGCCAGCAGCCTCGGGACAGGTAAAGATTCACCCCTCCACTTT. Amino acid sequence: CASSLGTGKDSPLHF.